This TCR beta chain was retrieved from a study of cytomegalovirus exposure and HLA in healthy donors. This table comes from immunoSEQ multiplex PCR, and its TCRdb copy is limited to in-frame clones, with some not included. The sample includes about 180,000 clones, about 85% seen only once; the top ten take about 17%. What was sequenced was PBMCs. The receptor was isolated from a man between 18 and 29 years old in good health and CMV-seropositive.

CDR3 sequence: CASSQAAGLNYGYTF. The DNA for the CDR3 is TGCGCCAGCAGCCAAGCGGCAGGCCTTAACTATGGCTACACCTTC. The chain couples TRBV4-1 to TRBJ1-2; D uncertain. This CDR3 spans 15 amino acids. V lost 1 base and J lost 1, with 10 bases in between. The V gene's germline CDR1 is MGHRA and CDR2 YSYEKL.